This TCR beta chain was found in a study of OX40 agonist ivuxolimab in advanced cancers. Study details: Allowance was made for prior anti-PD-1, anti-PD-L1 or anti-CTLA-4 therapy, and about 37% had some.

Trimming took off 3 bases at V and 8 bases at J, with 8 bases between the two ends. This CDR3 has 12 residues. Germline CDR1 is SGHTA and CDR2 is FQGNSA. As regards this clone: Its cognate antigen is unknown.

Here immunoSEQ multiplex PCR was the method, and the copy in TCRdb shows in-frame clones only, minus some. This table has approximately 43,000 clones, 85% appearing once. Study-wide results and limits: Compared with CD4+, CD8+ T cells on average had more expanded clones. Expansion of clones was among the lowest in partial responders at 0.1-3.0 mg/kg. The antigen specificity of the peripheral T cells (those that were expanded) was not determined.

The rearrangement links TRBV7-2 to TRBJ2-4; D is uncertain. Sequencing was performed on CD4+ or CD8+ T cells sorted from blood, taken in a trial of the OX40 agonist ivuxolimab. The origin of this receptor is an adult with an advanced solid tumor such as melanoma, head and neck, liver or kidney cancer. CDR3 residues: CASSFGEDIQYF. Written as DNA, the CDR3 is TGTGCCAGCAGCTTTGGAGAGGACATTCAGTACTTC.